This T cell receptor beta chain was retrieved from a study of cytomegalovirus exposure and HLA in healthy donors. Turning to the study itself: Genetic ancestry analysis placed about 76% of the 410 or so donors that were genotyped in the Caucasian-associated cluster.

General study findings and limits: 87-base-pair reads could not separate some V segments, including TRBV6-2 and TRBV6-3. CMV serostatus alone was available as immune exposure information.

A remark on this clone: The target antigen is unknown. At one end the junction does not follow the germline gene, possibly because of a read error.

Despite likely unrecorded immune exposures, the donors were nominally healthy at the time of sampling. Primers included in the PCR were 60 Vbeta and 13 Jbeta primers. Libraries were prepared by immunoSEQ multiplex PCR; TCRdb keeps only in-frame clonotypes and omits some of them. Reported are just under 90,000 clones; the ten largest clones contain more than 5.5%. The germline V gene encodes CDR1 MGHRA and CDR2 YSYEKL. The CDR3 runs to 11 residues. This chain uses TRBV4-1 with TRBJ1-1; possibly TRBD1 for D (6 bases). The TCR originated in a girl aged 10-17 years in good health and CMV-seropositive. The sample consisted of PBMCs. The CDR3 DNA is TGCGCCAGAAGCCAACTACAAGGACAGAGTTTT. Protein product: CARSQLQGQSF.